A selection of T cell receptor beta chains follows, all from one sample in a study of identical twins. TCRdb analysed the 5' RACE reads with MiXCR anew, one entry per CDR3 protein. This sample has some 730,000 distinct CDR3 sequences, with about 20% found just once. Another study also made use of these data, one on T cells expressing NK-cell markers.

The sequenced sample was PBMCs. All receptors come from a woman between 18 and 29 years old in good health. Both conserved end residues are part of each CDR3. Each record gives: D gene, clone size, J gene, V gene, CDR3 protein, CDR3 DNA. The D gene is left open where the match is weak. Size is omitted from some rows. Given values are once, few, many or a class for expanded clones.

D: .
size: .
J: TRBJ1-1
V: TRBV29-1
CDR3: CSVRTSWGEAFF
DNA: TGCAGCGTTAGAACGTCATGGGGTGAAGCTTTCTTT

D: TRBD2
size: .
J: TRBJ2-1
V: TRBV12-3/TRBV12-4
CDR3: CASRSSGRGGNEQFF
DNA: TGTGCCAGCAGGTCTAGCGGGAGGGGAGGCAATGAGCAGTTCTTC

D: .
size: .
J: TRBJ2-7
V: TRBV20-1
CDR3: CSARAPGAYEQYF
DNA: TGCAGTGCTAGAGCTCCAGGGGCCTACGAGCAGTACTTC

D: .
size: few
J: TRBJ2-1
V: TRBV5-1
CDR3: CASSSSVPYNEQFF
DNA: TGCGCCAGCAGCTCTAGCGTACCTTACAATGAGCAGTTCTTC

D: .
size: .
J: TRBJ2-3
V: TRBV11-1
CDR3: CASSPRTQTGGGSTDTQYF
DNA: TGTGCCAGCAGTCCCCGAACCCAGACAGGCGGGGGAAGCACAGATACGCAGTATTTT

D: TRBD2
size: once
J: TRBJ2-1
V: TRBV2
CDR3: CASDLAGRVYNEQFF
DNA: TGTGCCAGTGATCTAGCGGGGAGGGTATACAATGAGCAGTTCTTC

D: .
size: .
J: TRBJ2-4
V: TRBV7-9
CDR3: CASSLVRAKNIQYF
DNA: TGTGCCAGCAGCTTAGTAAGGGCCAAAAACATTCAGTACTTC

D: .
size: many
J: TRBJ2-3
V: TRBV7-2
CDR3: CASSLAGRADTQYF
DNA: TGTGCCAGCAGCTTAGCCGGAAGGGCAGATACGCAGTATTTT

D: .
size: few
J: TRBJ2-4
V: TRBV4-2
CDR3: CASSQVDYGGNIQYF
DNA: TGTGCCAGCAGCCAAGTTGATTACGGGGGAAACATTCAGTACTTC

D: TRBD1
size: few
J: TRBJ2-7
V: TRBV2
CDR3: CASSAGQGSSYEQYF
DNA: TGTGCCAGCAGTGCAGGACAGGGGAGCTCCTACGAGCAGTACTTC

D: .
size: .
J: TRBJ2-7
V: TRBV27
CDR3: CASSLGRGPSYEQYF
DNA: TGTGCCAGCAGTTTAGGCAGGGGTCCTTCCTACGAGCAGTACTTC

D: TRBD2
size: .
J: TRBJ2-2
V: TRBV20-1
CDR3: CSASKSLAGWGGTGELFF
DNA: TGCAGTGCTTCCAAGTCCCTAGCGGGATGGGGGGGCACCGGGGAGCTGTTTTTT

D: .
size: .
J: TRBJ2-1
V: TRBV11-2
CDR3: CASSLGDISNEQFF
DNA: TGTGCCAGCAGCTTAGGGGACATTTCGAATGAGCAGTTCTTC

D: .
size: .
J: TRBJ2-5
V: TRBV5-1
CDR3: CASSSQTGDETQYF
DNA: TGCGCCAGCAGCTCCCAGACAGGCGACGAGACCCAGTACTTC

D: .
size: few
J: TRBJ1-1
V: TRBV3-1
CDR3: CASSPGGWRLNTEAFF
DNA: TGTGCCAGCAGCCCCGGAGGGTGGCGGCTGAACACTGAAGCTTTCTTT

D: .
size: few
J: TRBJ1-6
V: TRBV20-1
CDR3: CSARWQPNSPLHF
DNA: TGCAGTGCTAGATGGCAGCCAAATTCACCCCTCCACTTT

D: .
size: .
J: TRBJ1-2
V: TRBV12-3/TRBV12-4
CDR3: CASSLGGSYTF
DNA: TGTGCCAGCAGCTTAGGAGGGAGCTACACCTTC

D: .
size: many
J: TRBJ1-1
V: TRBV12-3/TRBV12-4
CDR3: CASALFLGGGTEAFF
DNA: TGTGCCAGCGCTCTCTTCCTCGGGGGCGGCACTGAAGCTTTCTTT

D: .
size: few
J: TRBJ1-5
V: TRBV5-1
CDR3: CASSLSGKSNQPQHF
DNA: TGCGCCAGCAGCTTATCGGGAAAGAGCAATCAGCCCCAGCATTTT

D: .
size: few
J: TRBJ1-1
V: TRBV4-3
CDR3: CASSPTGGEEAFF
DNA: TGCGCCAGCAGCCCCACCGGAGGGGAGGAAGCTTTCTTT

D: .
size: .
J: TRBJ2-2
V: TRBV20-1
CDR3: CSARVAGPTGELFF
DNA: TGCAGTGCTAGAGTCGCCGGGCCCACCGGGGAGCTGTTTTTT

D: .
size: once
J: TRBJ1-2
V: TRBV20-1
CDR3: CSARVGGTGYTF
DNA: TGCAGTGCTAGAGTGGGAGGGACCGGCTACACCTTC